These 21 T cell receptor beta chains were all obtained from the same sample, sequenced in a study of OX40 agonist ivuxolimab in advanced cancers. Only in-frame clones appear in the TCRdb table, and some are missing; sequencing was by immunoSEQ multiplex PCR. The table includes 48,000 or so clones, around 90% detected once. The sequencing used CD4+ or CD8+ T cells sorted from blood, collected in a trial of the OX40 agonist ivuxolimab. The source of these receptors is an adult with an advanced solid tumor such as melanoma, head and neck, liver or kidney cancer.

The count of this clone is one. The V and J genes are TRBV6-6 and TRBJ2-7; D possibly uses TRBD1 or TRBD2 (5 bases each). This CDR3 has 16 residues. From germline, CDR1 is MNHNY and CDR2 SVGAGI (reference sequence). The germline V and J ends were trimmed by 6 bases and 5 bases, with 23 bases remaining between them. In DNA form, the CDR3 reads TGTGCCAGCAGCCCACGGTCCGGGATTAGGGGCCACGAGCAGTACTTC. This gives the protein CASSPRSGIRGHEQYF.

Here the CDR3 DNA reads TGTGCCAGTAGTCGGGGGTTGAAAGAGACCCAGTACTTC. Protein product: CASSRGLKETQYF. This chain joins TRBV19 and TRBJ2-5; maybe TRBD2 (6 bases). Germline V lookup: CDR1 LNHDA, CDR2 SQIVND (reference sequence). The CDR3 is made up of 13 amino acids. V was pared by 5 bases and J by 3 bases, with 10 bases between.

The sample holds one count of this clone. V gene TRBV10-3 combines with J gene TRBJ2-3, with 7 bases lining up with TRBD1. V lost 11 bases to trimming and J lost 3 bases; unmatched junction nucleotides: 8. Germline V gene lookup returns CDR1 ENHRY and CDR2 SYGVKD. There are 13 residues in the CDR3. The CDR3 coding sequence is TGTGCCGCCCGGACAGGTGGGACAGATACGCAGTATTTT. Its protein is CAARTGGTDTQYF.

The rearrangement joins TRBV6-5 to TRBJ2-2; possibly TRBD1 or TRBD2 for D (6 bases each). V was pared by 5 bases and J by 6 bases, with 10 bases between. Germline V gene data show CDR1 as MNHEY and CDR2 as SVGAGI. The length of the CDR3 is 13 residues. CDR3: CASSGRGAGELFF. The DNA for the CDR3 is TGTGCCAGCAGTGGTAGGGGGGCCGGGGAGCTGTTTTTT.

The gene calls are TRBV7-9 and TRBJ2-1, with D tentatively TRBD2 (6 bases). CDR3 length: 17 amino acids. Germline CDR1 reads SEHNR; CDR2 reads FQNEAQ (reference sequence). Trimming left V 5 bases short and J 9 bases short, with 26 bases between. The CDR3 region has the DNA TGTGCCAGCAGCCCACTGGGAAATAGCGGCACTTTCGGTGAGCAGTTCTTC. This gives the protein CASSPLGNSGTFGEQFF.

This CDR3 is CATSRDPGQPQHF. The CDR3 coding sequence is TGTGCCACCAGCAGAGATCCGGGCCAGCCCCAGCATTTT. This rearrangement joins TRBV15 to TRBJ1-5, with D unresolved. Deletions cut 0 bases from V and 7 bases from J, with 7 bases between. The CDR3 spans 13 residues. Germline CDR1 is LNHNV and CDR2 is YYDKDF (reference sequence).

CDR3 DNA: TGTGCCAGCAGTGAGTGGACAGGGCTAAATGAAAAACTGTTTTTT. Protein: CASSEWTGLNEKLFF. The V gene is TRBV2, the J gene TRBJ1-4, with TRBD1 matching over 8 bases. V lost 3 bases, J lost 5 bases, and 5 bases stayed unmatched. CDR1 is SNHLY and CDR2 is FYNNEI in the germline V gene. The CDR3 totals 15 residues.

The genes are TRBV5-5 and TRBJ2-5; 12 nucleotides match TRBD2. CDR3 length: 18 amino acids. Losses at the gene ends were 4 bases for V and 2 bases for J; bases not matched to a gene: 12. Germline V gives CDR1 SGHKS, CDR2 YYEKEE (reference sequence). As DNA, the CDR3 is TGTGCCAGCAGCCCTGGACTGACTAGCGGGGGCCTTCAAGAGACCCAGTACTTC. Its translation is CASSPGLTSGGLQETQYF.

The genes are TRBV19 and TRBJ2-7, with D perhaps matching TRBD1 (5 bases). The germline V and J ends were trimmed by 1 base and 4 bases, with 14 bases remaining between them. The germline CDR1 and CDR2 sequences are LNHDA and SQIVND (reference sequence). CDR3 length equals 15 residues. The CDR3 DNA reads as TGTGCCAGTAGTATAGCTTCTGACAGACAATACGAGCAGTACTTC. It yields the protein CASSIASDRQYEQYF.

The CDR3: CASSSLQAGGEKLFF. CDR3 DNA sequence: TGTGCCAGCAGTTCTCTGCAGGCCGGGGGTGAAAAACTGTTTTTT. The rearrangement joins TRBV6-6 to TRBJ1-4, with TRBD1 as a possible D gene (5 bases). Per the germline V gene, CDR1 is MNHNY and CDR2 is SVGAGI (reference sequence). The ends were cut back, 4 bases at V and 7 bases at J, with 16 bases in the middle. The CDR3 length is 15 residues.

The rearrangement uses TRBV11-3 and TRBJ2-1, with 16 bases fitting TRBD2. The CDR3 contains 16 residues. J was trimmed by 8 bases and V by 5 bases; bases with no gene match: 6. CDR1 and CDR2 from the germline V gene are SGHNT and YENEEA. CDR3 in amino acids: CASSPGTSGGAHEQFF. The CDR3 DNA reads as TGTGCCAGCAGCCCCGGGACTAGCGGGGGGGCCCATGAGCAGTTCTTC.

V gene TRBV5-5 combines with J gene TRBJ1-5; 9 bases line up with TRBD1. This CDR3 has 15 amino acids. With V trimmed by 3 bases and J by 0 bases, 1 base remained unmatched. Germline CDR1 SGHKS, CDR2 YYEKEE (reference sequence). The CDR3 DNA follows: TGTGCCAGCAGCTGGGGACAGGGTAGCAATCAGCCCCAGCATTTT. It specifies CASSWGQGSNQPQHF. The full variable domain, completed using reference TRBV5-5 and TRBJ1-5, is DAGVTQSPTHLIKTRGQQVTLRCSPISGHKSVSWYQQVLGQGPQFIFQYYEKEERGRGNFPDRFSARQFPNYSSELNVNALLLGDSALYLCASSWGQGSNQPQHFGDGTRLSIL.

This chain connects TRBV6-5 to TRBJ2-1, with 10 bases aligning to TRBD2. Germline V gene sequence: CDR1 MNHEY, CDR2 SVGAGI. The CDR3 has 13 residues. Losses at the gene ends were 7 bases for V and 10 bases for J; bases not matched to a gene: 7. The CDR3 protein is CASTFLAGGEQFF. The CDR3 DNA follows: TGTGCCAGCACATTCTTAGCGGGGGGAGAGCAGTTCTTC.

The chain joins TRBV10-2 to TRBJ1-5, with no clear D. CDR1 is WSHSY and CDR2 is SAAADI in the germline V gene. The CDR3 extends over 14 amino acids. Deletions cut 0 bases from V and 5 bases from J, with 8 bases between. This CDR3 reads CASSESQVDQPQHF. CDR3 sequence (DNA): TGCGCCAGCAGTGAGTCTCAGGTCGATCAGCCCCAGCATTTT.

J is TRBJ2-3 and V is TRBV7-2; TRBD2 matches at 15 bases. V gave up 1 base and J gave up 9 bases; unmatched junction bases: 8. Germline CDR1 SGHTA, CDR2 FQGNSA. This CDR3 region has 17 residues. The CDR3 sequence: CASSLGTAGLAGGTQYF. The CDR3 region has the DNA TGTGCCAGCAGCTTAGGAACAGCGGGACTAGCGGGAGGCACGCAGTATTTT.

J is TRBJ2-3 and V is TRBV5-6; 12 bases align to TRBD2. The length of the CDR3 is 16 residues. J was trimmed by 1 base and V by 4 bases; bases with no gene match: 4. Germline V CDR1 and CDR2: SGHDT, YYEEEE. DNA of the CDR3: TGTGCCAGCAGCGGCAGACTAGCGGGGGGCACAGATACGCAGTATTTT. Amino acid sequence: CASSGRLAGGTDTQYF.

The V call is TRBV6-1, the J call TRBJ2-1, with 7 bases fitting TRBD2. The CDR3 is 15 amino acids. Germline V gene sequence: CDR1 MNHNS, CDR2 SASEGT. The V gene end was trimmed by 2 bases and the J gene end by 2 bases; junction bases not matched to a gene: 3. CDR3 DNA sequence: TGTGCCAGCAGTGAACGCAGCGGGGCCTACAATGAGCAGTTCTTC. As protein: CASSERSGAYNEQFF.

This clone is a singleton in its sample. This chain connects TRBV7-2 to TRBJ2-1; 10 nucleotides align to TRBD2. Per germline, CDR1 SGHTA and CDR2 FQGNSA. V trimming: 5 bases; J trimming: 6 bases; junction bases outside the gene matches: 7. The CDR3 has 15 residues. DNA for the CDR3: TGTGCCAGCAGCACCCGGGCTAGCGGGAGCAATGAGCAGTTCTTC. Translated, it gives CASSTRASGSNEQFF.

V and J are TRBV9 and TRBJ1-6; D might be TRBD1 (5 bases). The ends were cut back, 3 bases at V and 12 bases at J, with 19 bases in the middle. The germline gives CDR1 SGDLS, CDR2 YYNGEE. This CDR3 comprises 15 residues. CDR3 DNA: TGTGCCAGCAGCGCCGGGACCGGTGAATTTCTACCCCTCCACTTT. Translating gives CASSAGTGEFLPLHF.

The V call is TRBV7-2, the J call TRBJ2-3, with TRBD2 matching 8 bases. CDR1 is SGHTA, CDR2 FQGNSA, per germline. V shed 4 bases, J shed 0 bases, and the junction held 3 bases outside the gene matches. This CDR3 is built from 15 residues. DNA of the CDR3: TGTGCCAGCAGCTGGAAGCGGGAGAGCACAGATACGCAGTATTTT. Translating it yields CASSWKRESTDTQYF.

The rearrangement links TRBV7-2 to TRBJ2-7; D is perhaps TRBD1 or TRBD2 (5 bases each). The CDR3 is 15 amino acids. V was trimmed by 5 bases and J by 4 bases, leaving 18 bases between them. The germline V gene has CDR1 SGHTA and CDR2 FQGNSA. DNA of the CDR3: TGTGCCAGCAGCCCGGGGACCGTACTTGGTTACGAGCAGTACTTC. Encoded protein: CASSPGTVLGYEQYF. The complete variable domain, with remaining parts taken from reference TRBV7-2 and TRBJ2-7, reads GAGVSQSPSNKVTEKGKDVELRCDPISGHTALYWYRQSLGQGLEFLIYFQGNSAPDKSGLPSDRFSAERTGGSVSTLTIQRTQQEDSAVYLCASSPGTVLGYEQYFGPGTRLTVT.